The present entry profiles one T cell receptor (beta chain) with its context. As yet, its antigen is unknown. A second PCR, run for roughly 7 to 12 cycles, used a sample-barcoded 5' primer plus a J-beta primer mix. TCRdb called the 5' RACE reads again in MiXCR, with one record for every CDR3 protein. The sample carries some 700,000 distinct CDR3 sequences, roughly 43% recorded once. CDR3 length equals 13 residues. CDR1 and CDR2 from the germline V gene are MGHRA and YSYEKL. Peripheral blood from each donor was collected in a volume of 9.5 to 10 milliliters. Isolating PBMCs gave at least 6.5 million of these cells per sample. The sample originates from a study of blood T cells in healthy people across ages. General study results and limits: There were more naive CD4+ cells and higher diversity in long-lived donors than in aged donors.

This TCR came from a woman in her fifties or sixties in good health. This sequence joins TRBV4-1 and TRBJ2-5; the D is unclear. TRBJ2-7 matches the DNA end more closely, so the J call is doubtful. Sequencing input: blood. The CDR3 here is CASSQVPSHEQYF. The CDR3 DNA reads TGCGCCAGCAGCCAAGTACCAAGCCACGAGCAGTACTTC.